The 20 T cell receptor beta chains presented below share a single source sample, sequenced in a study of T-cell memory formation after mild COVID-19. TCRdb reprocessed the 5' RACE reads via MiXCR and lists one record per CDR3 protein. The sample has about 560,000 distinct CDR3 sequences, roughly 18% seen once. Sequencing was performed on PBMCs or a T cell subset sorted from them (not recorded which). These receptors were obtained from an adult woman who had mild COVID-19 (a few samples of this study predate the infection). Cell type and time point are not known.

The sample holds a few counts of this clonotype. This chain connects TRBV5-4 to TRBJ2-5, with D perhaps TRBD1 (5 bases). CDR1 and CDR2 from the germline V gene are SGHNT and YYREEE (reference sequence). Trimming left V 2 bases short and J 7 bases short, with 15 bases between. The CDR3 consists of 14 residues. The CDR3 DNA reads TGTGCCAGCAGCTTACCCGGACCTCAGGGGACCCAGTACTTC. This encodes CASSLPGPQGTQYF.

This clonotype was counted between two and nine times. The chain recombines TRBV21-1 with TRBJ2-7; the table's D call, TRBD1, was not checked against the DNA. TRBV21-1 is marked as a pseudogene. The CDR3 runs 15 residues. Here the CDR3 reads CASSKLGAPPHEQYF. The CDR3 DNA reads as TGTGCCAGCAGCAAATTGGGTGCGCCCCCTCACGAGCAGTACTTC.

J is TRBJ2-1 and V is TRBV5-1, with 8 positions matching TRBD2. V gave up 4 bases and J gave up 9 bases; unmatched junction bases: 12. Germline assignment: CDR1 SGHRS and CDR2 YFSETQ. The CDR3 is 15 amino acids. CDR3 bases: TGCGCCAGCAGCAGCCCCGGGACTAGTGTGGGTGAGCAGTTCTTC. Encoded protein: CASSSPGTSVGEQFF.

The rearrangement links TRBV6-5 to TRBJ2-2; the D gene is possibly TRBD1 (5 bases). This CDR3 contains 15 residues. Trimming took off 6 bases at V and 0 bases at J, with 11 bases between the two ends. CDR1 and CDR2 from the germline V gene are MNHEY and SVGAGI. The CDR3 bases are TGTGCCAGCAGCCGCGACAGATCGAACACCGGGGAGCTGTTTTTT. This translates into CASSRDRSNTGELFF.

The DNA for the CDR3 is TGTGCCAGCAGCTCCGACAGCCTCAGAGCGGGGGGCCAGTACTTC. Translation: CASSSDSLRAGGQYF. The chain carries TRBV7-9 and TRBJ2-5, with 9 bases fitting TRBD2. Per the germline V gene, CDR1 is SEHNR and CDR2 is FQNEAQ (reference sequence). The CDR3 runs 15 residues. Trimming removed 4 bases from V and 10 bases from J; junction bases left unmatched: 13. The variable domain in full, with the rest retrieved from reference TRBV7-9 and TRBJ2-5, is DTGVSQNPRHKITKRGQNVTFRCDPISEHNRLYWYRQTLGQGPEFLTYFQNEAQLEKSRLLSDRFSAERPKGSFSTLEIQRTEQGDSAMYLCASSSDSLRAGGQYFGPGTRLLVL.

This clonotype has ten or more counts. The chain is built from TRBV7-9 and TRBJ2-2, with 7 bases aligning to TRBD1. J gave up 0 bases and V 6 bases, and 4 bases lay outside the gene matches. This CDR3 is built from 15 residues. Germline V lookup: CDR1 SEHNR, CDR2 FQNEAQ (reference sequence). The CDR3, as DNA: TGTGCCAGCAGGCCCGGGACAGCGAACACCGGGGAGCTGTTTTTT. Residues: CASRPGTANTGELFF.

In its sample, this clonotype was seen a few times. The chain employs TRBV7-2 and TRBJ2-3; no definite D call. This CDR3 spans 15 amino acids. Germline V gene lookup returns CDR1 SGHTA and CDR2 FQGNSA. Trimming left V 3 bases short and J 0 bases short, with 10 bases between. The CDR3, as DNA: TGTGCCAGCAGCTTGGTGATATCTAGCACAGATACGCAGTATTTT. It specifies CASSLVISSTDTQYF.

The chain has TRBV15 and TRBJ2-7; D is ambiguous. Germline CDR1 LNHNV, CDR2 YYDKDF (reference sequence). The V and J ends lost 1 base and 3 bases respectively, with 10 bases between them. The CDR3 sequence is 14 residues long. CDR3 protein: CATSRVAGIYEQYF. CDR3 nucleotide sequence: TGTGCCACCAGCAGAGTGGCAGGAATCTACGAGCAGTACTTC.

The rearrangement joins TRBV30 to TRBJ1-1, with D perhaps TRBD1 (6 bases). The CDR3 is 13 residues long. Germline assignment: CDR1 GTSNPN and CDR2 SVGIG (reference sequence). V gave up 5 bases and J gave up 0 bases, with 10 bases separating them. Written as DNA, the CDR3 is TGTGCCTGGGCCGGACAGCTGAACACTGAAGCTTTCTTT. Residues: CAWAGQLNTEAFF. The complete variable domain, with remaining parts taken from reference TRBV30 and TRBJ1-1, reads SQTIHQWPATLVQPVGSPLSLECTVEGTSNPNLYWYRQAAGRGLQLLFYSVGIGQISSEVPQNLSASRPQDRQFILSSKKLLLSDSGFYLCAWAGQLNTEAFFGQGTRLTVV.

This clonotype was recorded a few times. The chain carries TRBV5-1 and TRBJ2-1; D not resolved. V was clipped by 4 bases and J by 0 bases, with 11 bases between them. Germline values: CDR1 SGHRS, CDR2 YFSETQ. This CDR3 spans 15 amino acids. The DNA of the CDR3 is TGCGCCAGCAGCCTAGATATCAGCTCCTACAATGAGCAGTTCTTC. Translating it yields CASSLDISSYNEQFF.

This clonotype was observed a few times. The chain couples TRBV7-9 to TRBJ1-1; D remains unclear. CDR1 is SEHNR and CDR2 is FQNEAQ in the germline V gene (reference sequence). V shed 6 bases and J shed 4 bases, with 12 bases lying between them. This CDR3 contains 13 residues. The CDR3: CASSGEVGTEAFF. The CDR3 DNA sequence: TGTGCCAGCAGTGGGGAAGTAGGCACTGAAGCTTTCTTT.

The rearrangement uses TRBV20-1 and TRBJ2-7; 8 nucleotides match TRBD2. Germline V CDR1 and CDR2: DFQATT, SNEGSKA (reference sequence). Trimming took 1 base from V and 9 from J; bases not matched to a gene: 8. The CDR3 has 13 amino acids. CDR3 coding DNA: TGCAGTGCTAGAGTCTCGGACAGCGGGAGGCAGTACTTC. The encoded protein is CSARVSDSGRQYF.

A few counts support this clonotype. The chain employs TRBV7-2 and TRBJ1-2; TRBD1 aligns across 11 bases. The V segment lost 1 base and the J segment 8 bases; nucleotides outside the gene matches: 3. The germline CDR1 and CDR2 sequences are SGHTA and FQGNSA. The CDR3 is 14 residues long. CDR3 in DNA: TGTGCCAGCAGCTTAGTGGGGACAGGGGGAGGCTACACCTTC. It codes for CASSLVGTGGGYTF. Variable domain in full (rest from reference TRBV7-2 and TRBJ1-2): GAGVSQSPSNKVTEKGKDVELRCDPISGHTALYWYRQSLGQGLEFLIYFQGNSAPDKSGLPSDRFSAERTGGSVSTLTIQRTQQEDSAVYLCASSLVGTGGGYTFGSGTRLTVV.

Ten or more counts support this clonotype. The V call is TRBV18, the J call TRBJ2-5, with a weak D call TRBD1 (6 bases). There are 11 residues in the CDR3. V lost 5 bases and J lost 10, with 11 bases in between. CDR1 is KGHSH and CDR2 is LQKENI in the germline V gene. CDR3 loop: CASSRQASQYF. Here the CDR3 DNA reads TGTGCCAGCTCAAGACAGGCGAGCCAGTACTTC.

This clonotype was seen repeatedly, ten times or more. This sequence joins TRBV2 and TRBJ2-5; the D is unclear. V lost 0 bases to trimming and J lost 2 bases, with 10 bases between them. CDR3 length: 15 amino acids. Germline assignment: CDR1 SNHLY and CDR2 FYNNEI. The CDR3 sequence is CASSEATAYQETQYF. The CDR3 DNA is TGTGCCAGCAGTGAAGCAACAGCTTATCAAGAGACCCAGTACTTC. The full variable domain, rest sourced from reference TRBV2 and TRBJ2-5, is EPEVTQTPSHQVTQMGQEVILRCVPISNHLYFYWYRQILGQKVEFLVSFYNNEISEKSEIFDDQFSVERPDGSNFTLKIRSTKLEDSAMYFCASSEATAYQETQYFGPGTRLLVL.

This clonotype has only a few counts. The V call is TRBV3-1, the J call TRBJ2-4; TRBD1 matches 8 bases. The CDR3 contains 17 residues. Germline CDR1 and CDR2: LGHDT and YNNKEL (reference sequence). With V trimmed by 2 bases and J by 1 base, 7 bases remained unmatched. The CDR3 bases are TGTGCCAGCAGCCAACTTCCCGGGACAGGCGCCAAAAACATTCAGTACTTC. Its translation: CASSQLPGTGAKNIQYF.

This clonotype turned up a few times. The rearrangement links TRBV24-1 to TRBJ2-1; 9 nucleotides align to TRBD1. The length of the CDR3 is 16 residues. CDR1 is KGHDR, CDR2 SFDVKD, per germline. Losses at the gene ends were 3 bases for V and 9 bases for J; bases not matched to a gene: 11. CDR3 in DNA: TGTGCCACCAGTGATACTTCCGGGACAGGGTCGGTTGAGCAGTTCTTC. It is translated as CATSDTSGTGSVEQFF.

This clonotype showed up just a few times. The chain carries TRBV3-1 and TRBJ2-3, with D possibly matching TRBD1 (6 bases). Germline CDR1 LGHDT, CDR2 YNNKEL (reference sequence). The CDR3 is made up of 15 amino acids. The V end lost 0 bases, the J end lost 4 bases, and 11 bases lay between the germline ends. CDR3 DNA: TGTGCCAGCAGCCAAGAATGGGGGCAGGCAGATACGCAGTATTTT. It translates to CASSQEWGQADTQYF.

The table lists this clonotype with many counts. The chain links TRBV15 to TRBJ2-1; D gene ambiguous. The CDR3 loop spans 13 amino acids. The V end lost 4 bases, the J end lost 5 bases, and 9 bases lay between the germline ends. Germline V gives CDR1 LNHNV, CDR2 YYDKDF (reference sequence). The CDR3 here is CATSKAAHNEQFF. CDR3 bases: TGTGCCACCAGCAAGGCAGCCCACAATGAGCAGTTCTTC.

This chain joins TRBV7-3 and TRBJ1-6; TRBD1 might be the D (5 bases). Trimming took 2 bases from V and 10 from J, leaving 15 bases between them. The germline CDR1 and CDR2 sequences are SGHTA and FQGTGA. The CDR3 consists of 15 residues. The CDR3 DNA follows: TGTGCCAGCAGCTTATTCCAGGGAAAAGGATCACCCCTCCACTTT. Its protein is CASSLFQGKGSPLHF.